The 5 T cell receptor beta chains given below trace back to one sample, sequenced in a study of cytomegalovirus exposure and HLA in healthy donors. Researchers ran the PCR with 60 Vbeta and 13 Jbeta primers. Repertoires were generated with immunoSEQ multiplex PCR, while TCRdb's copy carries only in-frame clones and drops some. The data show roughly 200,000 clones, 80% to 90% seen once. Sample: PBMCs. The receptors were sampled from a young woman in good health and CMV-seronegative.

The V and J genes are TRBV19 and TRBJ1-2; D is ambiguous. The germline V and J ends were trimmed by 4 bases and 1 base, with 16 bases remaining between them. The CDR3 contains 16 residues. Germline CDR1 is LNHDA and CDR2 is SQIVND (reference sequence). CDR3 region: CASSTLMGGLNYGYTF. CDR3 DNA sequence: TGTGCCAGTAGTACGCTCATGGGAGGACTTAACTATGGCTACACCTTC.

The chain uses TRBV2 and TRBJ2-5; 9 positions agree with TRBD2. The J call is uncertain, as TRBJ2-7 better fits the DNA end. The CDR3 sequence is 16 residues long. From germline, CDR1 is SNHLY and CDR2 FYNNEI. The CDR3 region has the DNA TGTGCCAGCAGTGACCCTGCGGGACTAGCATACTACGAGCAGTACTTC. This encodes CASSDPAGLAYYEQYF.

The J gene is TRBJ1-3, the V gene TRBV6-5; D is unresolved. The CDR3 sequence is 15 residues long. Germline V gives CDR1 MNHEY, CDR2 SVGAGI. Trimming shortened V by 5 bases and J by 0 bases, and 11 bases separated the two germline ends. The CDR3 reads CASSPGPSSGNTIYF. The CDR3 nucleotides read TGTGCCAGCAGTCCCGGTCCGAGCTCTGGAAACACCATATATTTT.

V usage is TRBV7-9 and J usage is TRBJ1-1; TRBD1 matches 8 bases. CDR1 is SEHNR and CDR2 is FQNEAQ in the germline V gene (reference sequence). CDR3 length equals 16 residues. With 5 bases clipped from V and 2 bases from J, the junction kept 10 bases outside the gene matches. This CDR3 is CASSSRQGPRNTEAFF. CDR3 bases: TGTGCCAGCAGCAGTCGACAGGGGCCACGCAACACTGAAGCTTTCTTT. The variable domain in full, completed from reference TRBV7-9 and TRBJ1-1, reads DTGVSQNPRHKITKRGQNVTFRCDPISEHNRLYWYRQTLGQGPEFLTYFQNEAQLEKSRLLSDRFSAERPKGSFSTLEIQRTEQGDSAMYLCASSSRQGPRNTEAFFGQGTRLTVV.

This rearrangement joins TRBV6-5 to TRBJ2-1, with a possible D match to TRBD2 (6 bases). V dropped 2 bases and J dropped 8 bases, with 19 bases sitting between them. The CDR3 runs 16 residues. The germline V gene has CDR1 MNHEY and CDR2 SVGAGI. CDR3 DNA sequence: TGTGCCAGCAGTTACGGTGGCGGGGTAGGCCCCCATGAGCAGTTCTTC. Translation: CASSYGGGVGPHEQFF.